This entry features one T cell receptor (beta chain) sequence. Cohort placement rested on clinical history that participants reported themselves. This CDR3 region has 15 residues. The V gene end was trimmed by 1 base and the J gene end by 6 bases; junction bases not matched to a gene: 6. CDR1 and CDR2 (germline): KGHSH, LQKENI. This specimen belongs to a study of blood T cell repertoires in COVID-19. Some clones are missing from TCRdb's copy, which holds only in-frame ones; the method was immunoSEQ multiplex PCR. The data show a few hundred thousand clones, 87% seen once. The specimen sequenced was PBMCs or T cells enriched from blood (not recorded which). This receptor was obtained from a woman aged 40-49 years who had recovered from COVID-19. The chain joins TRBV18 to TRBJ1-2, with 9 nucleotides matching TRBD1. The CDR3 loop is CASSPRDRDGNGYTF. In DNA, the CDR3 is TGTGCCAGCTCACCACGGGACAGGGATGGAAATGGCTACACCTTC.